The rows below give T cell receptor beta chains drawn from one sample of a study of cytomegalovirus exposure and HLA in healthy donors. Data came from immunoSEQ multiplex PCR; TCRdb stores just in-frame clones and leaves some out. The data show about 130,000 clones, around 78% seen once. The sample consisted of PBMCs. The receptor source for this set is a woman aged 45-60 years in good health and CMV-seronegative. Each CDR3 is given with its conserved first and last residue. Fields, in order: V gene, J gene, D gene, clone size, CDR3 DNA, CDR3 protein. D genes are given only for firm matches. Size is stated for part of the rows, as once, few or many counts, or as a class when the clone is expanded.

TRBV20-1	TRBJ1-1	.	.	TGCAGTGCTAGGTCCCCAGCTGAAGCTTTCTTT	CSARSPAEAFF
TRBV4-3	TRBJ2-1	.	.	TGCGCCAGCAGCCAAGATGGGCTAGCAGGTGGTGAGCAGTTCTTC	CASSQDGLAGGEQFF
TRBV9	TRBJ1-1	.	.	TGTGCCAGCAGCGTAGGAGGGATGAAGACTGAAGCTTTCTTT	CASSVGGMKTEAFF
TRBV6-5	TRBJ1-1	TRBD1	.	TGTGCCAGCAGTTCGGGACAGGGGTTTATGAACCCTGAAGCTTTCTTT	CASSSGQGFMNPEAFF
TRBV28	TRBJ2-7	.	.	TGTGCCAGCAAAAAAGACGGCATACTAACAATTTACGAGCAGTACTTC	CASKKDGILTIYEQYF
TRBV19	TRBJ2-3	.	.	TGTGCCAGTAGTCAACCGACGGGGATTACCACAGATACGCAGTATTTT	CASSQPTGITTDTQYF
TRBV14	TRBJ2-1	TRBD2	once	TGTGCCAGCAGCCAAGATGAGGCTAGCGGGAGGCTTATAAATGAGCAGTTCTTC	CASSQDEASGRLINEQFF
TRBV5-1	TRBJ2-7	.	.	TGCGCCAGCAGCTCGACTACAGGGAGCTACGAGCAGTACTTC	CASSSTTGSYEQYF
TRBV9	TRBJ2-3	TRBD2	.	TGTGCCAGCAGCGTGACCTTGCACAAGCCAGGACTAGCGGGAAACACAGATACGCAGTATTTT	CASSVTLHKPGLAGNTDTQYF
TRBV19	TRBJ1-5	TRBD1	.	TGTGCCAGTAGTATAGAGGGCAGGGGGCAGCATTTT	CASSIEGRGQHF
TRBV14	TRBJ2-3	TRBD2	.	TGTGCCAGCAGAACGGGACTAGAAACAGATACGCAGTATTTT	CASRTGLETDTQYF
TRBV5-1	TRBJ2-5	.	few	TGCGCCAGCAGCTTGGGGGGGGGCAGGGTACAAGAGACCCAGTACTTC	CASSLGGGRVQETQYF
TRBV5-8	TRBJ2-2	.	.	TGTGCCAGCAGAAGGGGAACAGGAAGAAACACCGGGGAGCTGTTTTTT	CASRRGTGRNTGELFF
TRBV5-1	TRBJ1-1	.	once	TGCGCCAGCAGCTTGGAAGGGGTGAACACTGAAGCTTTCTTT	CASSLEGVNTEAFF
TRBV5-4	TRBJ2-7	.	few	TGTGCCAGCAGCCCAGGTAGAGGAAGGTTTCCCGGGGACGAGCAGTACTTC	CASSPGRGRFPGDEQYF
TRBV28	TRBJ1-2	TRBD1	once	TGTGCCAGCAGTTTAGCCGGGACAGGGGGGTACTATGGCTACACCTTC	CASSLAGTGGYYGYTF
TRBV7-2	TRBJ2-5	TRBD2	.	TGTGCCAGCAGCTTAAGATCTAGCGGGAGTTTCCAAGAGACCCAGTACTTC	CASSLRSSGSFQETQYF